This note documents a single TCR beta chain sequence. Clones were sequenced by immunoSEQ multiplex PCR, and TCRdb holds only the in-frame ones, with some missing. In the table there are around 67,000 clones, roughly nine tenths of which are singletons. This sample was taken from a study of T cell changes during pregnancy in multiple sclerosis. The junction had 6 bases not matched to a gene; V was cut back by 7 bases and J by 4 bases. The CDR3 extends over 13 amino acids. Germline V lookup: CDR1 SNHLY, CDR2 FYNNEI. This chain uses TRBV2 with TRBJ1-1; 7 nucleotides match TRBD1. This clonotype was sampled from a female donor in good health, enrolled as a control in a pregnancy study. The specimen comprised peripheral blood, sampled after pregnancy. The CDR3 DNA is TGTGCCAGCACCGAACAGGGGAGCACTGAAGCTTTCTTT. Protein: CASTEQGSTEAFF.